This T cell receptor beta chain was captured in a study of blood T cells in healthy people across ages. This CDR3 has 16 residues. Unmatched junction bases numbered 10, after V lost 5 bases and J lost 1 base. In germline, CDR1 is PRHDT, CDR2 FYEKMQ (reference sequence). A second PCR, run for about 7 to 11 cycles, used a sample-barcoded 5' primer plus a J-beta primer mix. TCRdb fed the 5' RACE reads into MiXCR, producing one record per CDR3 protein. The table shows around 790,000 distinct CDR3 sequences, with approximately 48% occurring only once. Study-wide findings and caveats: Per million T cells, TCR beta diversity dropped roughly linearly as age increased.

This clonotype came up a few times. Its antigen is unknown. Isolated per sample were at least 6 million PBMCs. Source material: blood. The clonotype comes from a man in his sixties in good health. The chain is built from TRBV13 and TRBJ2-5, with 7 bases matching TRBD1. The CDR3 coding sequence is TGTGCCAGCAGCCTCCCACAGGGGAAGGGCCAAGAGACCCAGTACTTC. Protein product: CASSLPQGKGQETQYF.